The next 9 T cell receptor beta chains were all read from a single sample in a study of T cells in Graves' hyperthyroidism and ophthalmopathy. The TCR beta CDR3 regions underwent amplification using RNA transcripts as the source. The HTBI primer set drove a first-round RT-PCR of the TCR CDR3. Each CDR3 protein gets one entry after TCRdb re-called the multiplex PCR reads with MiXCR. The table has approximately 330,000 distinct CDR3 sequences, roughly 18% seen once. The material sequenced was blood. The source is a woman aged 50 to 65 with Graves' hyperthyroidism.

The chain carries TRBV27 and TRBJ2-7; possibly TRBD1 for D (6 bases). This CDR3 has 14 amino acids. V gave up 5 bases and J gave up 0 bases, with 11 bases separating them. CDR1 is MNHEY and CDR2 is SMNVEV in the germline V gene (reference sequence). The CDR3 bases are TGTGCCAGCAGTGGACAGACCAGCTCCTACGAGCAGTACTTC. Translated, it gives CASSGQTSSYEQYF.

J is TRBJ2-4 and V is TRBV30; no reliable D call. Trimming shortened V by 7 bases and J by 8 bases, and 12 bases separated the two germline ends. Germline values: CDR1 GTSNPN, CDR2 SVGIG (reference sequence). This CDR3 is built from 11 residues. The CDR3 sequence is CAFSFGYIQYF. In nucleotides, the CDR3 is TGTGCCTTCTCCTTCGGGTACATTCAGTACTTC.

This clonotype has only a few counts. The gene calls are TRBV5-1 and TRBJ1-4, with TRBD1 as a possible D gene (5 bases). V lost 1 base to trimming and J lost 5 bases, with 15 bases between them. In germline, CDR1 is SGHRS, CDR2 YFSETQ. There are 16 residues in the CDR3. The CDR3 sequence is CASSLQGRQGNEKLFF. The CDR3 bases are TGCGCCAGCAGCTTGCAGGGCCGCCAAGGGAATGAAAAACTGTTTTTT.

This chain joins TRBV7-2 and TRBJ1-1, with a weak D call TRBD1 (5 bases). Germline loops: CDR1 SGHTA, CDR2 FQGNSA. With 8 bases removed from V and 1 base from J, the gap between germline ends came to 17 bases. This CDR3 has 15 residues. The CDR3 region is CASQDRRGPNTEAFF. The CDR3 DNA follows: TGTGCCAGCCAGGACCGGAGGGGCCCGAACACTGAAGCTTTCTTT.

There are a few counts of this clonotype. This sequence joins TRBV4-1 and TRBJ1-1; D is uncertain. CDR3 length: 13 residues. Germline values: CDR1 MGHRA, CDR2 YSYEKL. Trimming shortened V by 4 bases and J by 4 bases, and 10 bases separated the two germline ends. CDR3 loop: CASSPGAGTEAFF. CDR3 in DNA: TGCGCCAGCAGCCCAGGCGCGGGCACTGAAGCTTTCTTT.

This chain connects TRBV20-1 to TRBJ1-5; 7 bases match TRBD1. Trimming removed 1 base from V and 4 bases from J; junction bases left unmatched: 7. There are 15 residues in the CDR3. Germline V gene data show CDR1 as DFQATT and CDR2 as SNEGSKA (reference sequence). CDR3 loop: CSARGTGERNQPQHF. The CDR3 DNA reads as TGCAGTGCTAGAGGAACAGGGGAACGTAATCAGCCCCAGCATTTT.

This rearrangement joins TRBV2 to TRBJ1-1, with D perhaps TRBD1 (5 bases). Germline V CDR1 and CDR2: SNHLY, FYNNEI. Trimming shortened V by 7 bases and J by 1 base, and 10 bases separated the two germline ends. CDR3 length equals 13 residues. The CDR3 sequence: CASTPGQNTEAFF. Written as DNA, the CDR3 is TGTGCCAGCACCCCGGGGCAGAACACTGAAGCTTTCTTT.

V and J are TRBV11-2 and TRBJ2-7; tentatively, D is TRBD1 (5 bases). The V gene's germline CDR1 is SGHAT and CDR2 FQNNGV. The germline V and J ends were trimmed by 3 bases and 2 bases, with 14 bases remaining between them. The CDR3 sequence is 15 residues long. CDR3 in amino acids: CASSFDPTDPYEQYF. CDR3 coding DNA: TGTGCCAGCAGCTTCGACCCGACAGATCCCTACGAGCAGTACTTC.

The table lists this clonotype with a few counts. The chain uses TRBV12-3 or TRBV12-4 and TRBJ1-2; D may be TRBD1 (6 bases). The ends were cut back, 2 bases at V and 8 bases at J, with 24 bases in the middle. This CDR3 is built from 17 residues. CDR3 coding DNA: TGTGCCAGCAGTTTATACGGGTCAGGGGAAGGTCTCGGGGGCTACACCTTC. Translated: CASSLYGSGEGLGGYTF.